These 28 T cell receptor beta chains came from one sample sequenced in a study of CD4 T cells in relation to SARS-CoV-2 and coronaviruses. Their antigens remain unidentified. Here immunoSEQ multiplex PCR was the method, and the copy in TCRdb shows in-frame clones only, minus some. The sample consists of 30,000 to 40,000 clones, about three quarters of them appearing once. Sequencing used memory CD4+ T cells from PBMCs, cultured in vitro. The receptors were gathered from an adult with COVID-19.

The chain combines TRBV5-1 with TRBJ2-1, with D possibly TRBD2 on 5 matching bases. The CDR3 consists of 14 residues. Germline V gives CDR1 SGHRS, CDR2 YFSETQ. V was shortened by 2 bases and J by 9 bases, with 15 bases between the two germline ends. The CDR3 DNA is TGCGCCAGCAGCTTCCCGGAGGCAGACGGTGAGCAGTTCTTC. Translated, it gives CASSFPEADGEQFF.

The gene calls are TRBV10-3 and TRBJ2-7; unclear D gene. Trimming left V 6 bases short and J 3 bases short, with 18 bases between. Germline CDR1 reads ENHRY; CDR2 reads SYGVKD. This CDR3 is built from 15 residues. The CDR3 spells CAIRPISGSNYEQYF. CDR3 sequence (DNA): TGTGCCATCAGACCAATATCCGGGTCGAACTACGAGCAGTACTTC.

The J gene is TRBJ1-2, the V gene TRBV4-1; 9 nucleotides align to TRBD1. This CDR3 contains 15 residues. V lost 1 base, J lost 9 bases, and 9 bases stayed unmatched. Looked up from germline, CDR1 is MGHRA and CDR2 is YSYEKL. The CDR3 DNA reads TGCGCCAGCAGCCAAGTGAGGGACAGGGATTCGCGCTACACCTTC. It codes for CASSQVRDRDSRYTF.

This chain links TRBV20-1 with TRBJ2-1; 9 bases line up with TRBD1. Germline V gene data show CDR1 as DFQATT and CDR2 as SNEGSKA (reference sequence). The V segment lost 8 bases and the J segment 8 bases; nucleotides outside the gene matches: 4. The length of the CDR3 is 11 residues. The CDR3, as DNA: TGCAGTATGGACAGGGGCGATGAGCAGTTCTTC. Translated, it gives CSMDRGDEQFF.

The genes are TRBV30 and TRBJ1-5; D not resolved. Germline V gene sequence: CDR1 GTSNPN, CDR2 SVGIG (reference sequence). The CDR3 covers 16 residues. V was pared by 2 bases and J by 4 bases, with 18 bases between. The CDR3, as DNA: TGTGCCTGGAGTTGGCAAGGTCAACTTAAGAATCAGCCCCAGCATTTT. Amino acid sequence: CAWSWQGQLKNQPQHF.

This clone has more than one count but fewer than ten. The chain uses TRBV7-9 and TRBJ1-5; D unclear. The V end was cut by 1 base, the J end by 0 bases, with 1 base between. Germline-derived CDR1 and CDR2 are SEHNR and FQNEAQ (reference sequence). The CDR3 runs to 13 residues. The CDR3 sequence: CASSLDSNQPQHF. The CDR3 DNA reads TGTGCCAGCAGCTTAGATAGCAATCAGCCCCAGCATTTT.

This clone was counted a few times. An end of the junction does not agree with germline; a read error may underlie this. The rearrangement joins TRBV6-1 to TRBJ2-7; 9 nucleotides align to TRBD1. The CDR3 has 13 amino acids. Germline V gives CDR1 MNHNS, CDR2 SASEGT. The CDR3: CASSDAPDGTGFF. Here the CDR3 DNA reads TGTGCCAGCAGTGACGCCCCGGACGGGACAGGGTTCTTC.

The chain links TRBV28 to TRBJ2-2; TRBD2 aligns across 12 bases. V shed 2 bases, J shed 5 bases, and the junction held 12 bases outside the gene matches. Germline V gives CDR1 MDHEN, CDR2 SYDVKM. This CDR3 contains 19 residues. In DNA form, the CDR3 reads TGTGCCAGCAGTTTAGGTGCTAGCGGGAGGGCCAGGCGGACCGGGGAGCTGTTTTTT. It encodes CASSLGASGRARRTGELFF.

The DNA of the CDR3 is TGTGCCAGCAGCGTGGGGCCGATGCGCGAGCAGTACTTC. It encodes CASSVGPMREQYF. The V gene is TRBV5-6, the J gene TRBJ2-7; tentatively, D is TRBD1 (5 bases). Germline CDR1 and CDR2: SGHDT and YYEEEE. Trimming took off 4 bases at V and 6 bases at J, with 14 bases between the two ends. This CDR3 comprises 13 residues.

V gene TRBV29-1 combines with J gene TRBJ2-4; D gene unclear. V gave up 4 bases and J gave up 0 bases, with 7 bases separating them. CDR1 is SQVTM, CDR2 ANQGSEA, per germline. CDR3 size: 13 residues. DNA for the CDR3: TGCAGCGTTGGGTCACTAGCCAAAAACATTCAGTACTTC. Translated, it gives CSVGSLAKNIQYF.

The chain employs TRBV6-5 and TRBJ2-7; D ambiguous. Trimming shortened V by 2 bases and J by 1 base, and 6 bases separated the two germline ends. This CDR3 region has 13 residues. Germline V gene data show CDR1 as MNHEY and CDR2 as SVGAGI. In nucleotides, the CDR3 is TGTGCCAGCAGTTACGGGCTTTCCTACGAGCAGTACTTC. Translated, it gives CASSYGLSYEQYF.

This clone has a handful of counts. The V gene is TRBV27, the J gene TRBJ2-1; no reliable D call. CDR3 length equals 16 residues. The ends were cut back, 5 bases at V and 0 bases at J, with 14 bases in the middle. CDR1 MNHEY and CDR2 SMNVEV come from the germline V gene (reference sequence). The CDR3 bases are TGTGCCAGCAGTCCTCTGGGCAGGAGCTCCTACAATGAGCAGTTCTTC. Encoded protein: CASSPLGRSSYNEQFF.

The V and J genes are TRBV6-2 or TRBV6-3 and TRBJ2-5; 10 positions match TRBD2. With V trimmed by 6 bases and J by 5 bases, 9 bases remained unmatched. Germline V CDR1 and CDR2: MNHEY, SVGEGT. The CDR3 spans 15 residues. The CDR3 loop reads CASSPLAGEVETQYF. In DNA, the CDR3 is TGTGCCAGCAGCCCGCTAGCGGGAGAGGTGGAGACCCAGTACTTC.

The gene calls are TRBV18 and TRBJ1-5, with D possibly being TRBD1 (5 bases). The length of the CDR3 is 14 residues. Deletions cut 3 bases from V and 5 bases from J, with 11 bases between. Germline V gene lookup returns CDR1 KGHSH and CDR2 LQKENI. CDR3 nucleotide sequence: TGTGCCAGCTCACCCCTTGCAGGGTATCAGCCCCAGCATTTT. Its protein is CASSPLAGYQPQHF.

CDR3 DNA: TGTGCCAGTAGTTTGACAGGGGGTGGTACTGAAGCTTTCTTT. Translating gives CASSLTGGGTEAFF. The V gene is TRBV19, the J gene TRBJ1-1, with 9 bases fitting TRBD1. The CDR3 runs to 14 residues. Germline loops: CDR1 LNHDA, CDR2 SQIVND (reference sequence). The V and J ends lost 5 bases and 5 bases, in that order; junction bases with no gene match: 6.

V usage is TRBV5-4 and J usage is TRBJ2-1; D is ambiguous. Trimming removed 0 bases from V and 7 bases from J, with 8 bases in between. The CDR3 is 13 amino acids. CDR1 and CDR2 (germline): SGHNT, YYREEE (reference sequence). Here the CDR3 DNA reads TGTGCCAGCAGCTTGGAAAGGGAAAATGAGCAGTTCTTC. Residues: CASSLERENEQFF.

CDR3 sequence reads: CASSFTSVLVGEQFF. The CDR3 nucleotides read TGTGCCAGCAGCTTTACTAGCGTGTTAGTGGGTGAGCAGTTCTTC. The chain employs TRBV5-4 and TRBJ2-1; TRBD2 matches 7 bases. V dropped 2 bases and J dropped 9; count of bases not matched to a gene: 11. CDR3 length: 15 amino acids. In germline, CDR1 is SGHNT, CDR2 YYREEE (reference sequence).

The CDR3: CASSPEKWPGVDYGYTF. CDR3 coding DNA: TGTGCCAGTAGTCCAGAAAAATGGCCAGGGGTGGACTATGGCTACACCTTC. V gene TRBV19 combines with J gene TRBJ1-2; D possibly corresponds to TRBD1 (6 bases). This CDR3 contains 17 residues. Between the trimmed V and J ends, which lost 5 bases and 3 bases, there was a span of 22 bases. Germline-derived CDR1 and CDR2 are LNHDA and SQIVND (reference sequence).

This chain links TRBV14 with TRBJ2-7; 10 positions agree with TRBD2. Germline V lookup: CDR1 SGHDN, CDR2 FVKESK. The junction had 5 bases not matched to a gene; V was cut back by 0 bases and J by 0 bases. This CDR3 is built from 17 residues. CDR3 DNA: TGTGCCAGCAGCCAAGAGGTTAGGACTAGCGGCTCCTACGAGCAGTACTTC. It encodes CASSQEVRTSGSYEQYF.

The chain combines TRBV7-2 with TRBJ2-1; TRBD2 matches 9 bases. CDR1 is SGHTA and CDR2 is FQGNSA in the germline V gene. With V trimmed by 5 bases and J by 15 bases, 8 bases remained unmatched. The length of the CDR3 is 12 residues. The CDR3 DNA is TGTGCCAGCAGCCGACCGGGACTAGCACTGTTCTTC. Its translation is CASSRPGLALFF.

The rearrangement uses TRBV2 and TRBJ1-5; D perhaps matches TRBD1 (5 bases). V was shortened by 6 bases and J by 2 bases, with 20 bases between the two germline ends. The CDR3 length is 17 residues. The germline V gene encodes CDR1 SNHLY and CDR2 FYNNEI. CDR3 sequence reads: CASRPGPNHEGNQPQHF. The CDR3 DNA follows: TGTGCCAGCAGGCCGGGACCTAACCACGAGGGCAATCAGCCCCAGCATTTT.

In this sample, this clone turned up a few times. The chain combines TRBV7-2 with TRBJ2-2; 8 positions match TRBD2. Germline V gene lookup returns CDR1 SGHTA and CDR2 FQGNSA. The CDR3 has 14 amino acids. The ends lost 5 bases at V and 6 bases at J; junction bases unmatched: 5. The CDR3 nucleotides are TGTGCCAGCAGCACGAGGACTAGCCCCGGGGAGCTGTTTTTT. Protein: CASSTRTSPGELFF.

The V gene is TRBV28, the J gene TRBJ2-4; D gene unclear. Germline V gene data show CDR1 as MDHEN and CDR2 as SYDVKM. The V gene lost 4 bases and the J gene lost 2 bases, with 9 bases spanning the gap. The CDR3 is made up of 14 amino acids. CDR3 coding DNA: TGTGCCAGCAGTTCATACCGGCCCAAAAACATTCAGTACTTC. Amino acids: CASSSYRPKNIQYF.

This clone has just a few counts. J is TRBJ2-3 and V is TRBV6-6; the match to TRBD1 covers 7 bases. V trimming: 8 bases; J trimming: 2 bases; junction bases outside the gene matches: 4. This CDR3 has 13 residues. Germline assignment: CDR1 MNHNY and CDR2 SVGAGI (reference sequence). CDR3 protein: CASGGQNTDTQYF. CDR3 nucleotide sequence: TGTGCCAGCGGGGGACAGAACACAGATACGCAGTATTTT.

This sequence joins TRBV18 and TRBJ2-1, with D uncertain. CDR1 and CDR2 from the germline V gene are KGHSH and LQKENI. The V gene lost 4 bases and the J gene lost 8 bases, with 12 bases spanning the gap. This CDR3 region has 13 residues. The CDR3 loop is CASSLSGRHEQFF. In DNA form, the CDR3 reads TGTGCCAGCTCACTATCAGGTCGTCATGAGCAGTTCTTC.

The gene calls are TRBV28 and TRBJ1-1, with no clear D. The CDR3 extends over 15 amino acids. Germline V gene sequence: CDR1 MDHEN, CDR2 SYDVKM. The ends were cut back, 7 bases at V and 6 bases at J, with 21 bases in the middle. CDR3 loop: CASNSLLGGGAEAFF. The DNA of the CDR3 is TGTGCCAGCAACTCTCTTCTGGGTGGTGGAGCTGAAGCTTTCTTT.

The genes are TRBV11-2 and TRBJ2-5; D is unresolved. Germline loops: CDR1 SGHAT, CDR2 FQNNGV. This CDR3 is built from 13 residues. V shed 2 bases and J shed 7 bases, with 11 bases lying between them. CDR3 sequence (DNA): TGTGCCAGCAGCTTACGACCGGATGGGACCCAGTACTTC. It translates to CASSLRPDGTQYF.

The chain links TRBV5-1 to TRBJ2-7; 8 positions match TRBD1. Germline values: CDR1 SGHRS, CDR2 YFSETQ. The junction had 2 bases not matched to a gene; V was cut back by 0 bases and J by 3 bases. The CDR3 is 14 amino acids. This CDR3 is CASSLVGQDYEQYF. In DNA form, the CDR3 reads TGCGCCAGCAGCTTGGTGGGACAGGACTACGAGCAGTACTTC.